This T cell receptor (beta chain) is from a study of T cells in Graves' hyperthyroidism and ophthalmopathy. Exclusions: uncontrolled infection, other autoimmune disease, pregnancy, lactation. It was RNA transcripts that yielded the amplified TCR beta CDR3 regions. Using the HTBI primer set, a first-round RT-PCR was run on the TCR CDR3. TCRdb used MiXCR to reprocess the multiplex PCR reads, holding one entry per CDR3 protein. The table has 550,000 to 850,000 distinct CDR3 sequences, 18% seen once; the top ten hold over 15%. The V and J ends lost 4 bases and 7 bases, in that order; junction bases with no gene match: 7. The germline V gene has CDR1 WNHNN and CDR2 SYGVQD (reference sequence). The CDR3 is 16 amino acids.

This TCR came from a woman between 50 and 59 years old with Graves' hyperthyroidism that later progressed to Graves' ophthalmopathy. Sequencing was done on a sample of blood. The chain joins TRBV10-1 to TRBJ2-2; 12 bases map to TRBD1. The CDR3 region has the DNA TGCGCCAGCAGTGTGGGGACAGGGGGCTTCCACGGGGAGCTGTTTTTT. Residues: CASSVGTGGFHGELFF.